This record concerns one T cell receptor beta chain sequence. This clone was seen a handful of times. Its antigen is still unknown. Base qualities are not provided; no much larger clone lies one nucleotide away. The library was prepared using the immunoSEQ multiplex PCR assay. The multiplex PCR relied on a mix of 60 forward primers for TCR Vbeta segments and 13 reverse primers for TCR Jbeta segments. A multiplex PCR assay on genomic DNA amplified the CDR3 region of rearranged TCR beta genes. On the Illumina HiSeq System, the amplified TCR beta libraries were sequenced as 87-base-pair reads. On the study's bioinformatics: Across the roughly 700 repertoires, a later analysis counted 60 million to 90 million unique TCR beta chains, approximately 12 million of which were shared by at least two donors. A nearest-neighbor algorithm error-corrected the raw reads and collapsed the reads into unique sequences, merging closely related sequences to remove PCR and sequencing errors. To assign V, D and J gene segments, CDR3 sequences were aligned to IMGT reference sequences. For a sequence to be retained, at least a six-nucleotide match to both a V gene segment and a J gene segment was required. A rearrangement was called productive if the CDR3 had no stop codons and remained in frame with V and J, and every other rearrangement was called non-productive. Following IMGT convention, CDR3 was defined as the stretch from the second conserved V-encoded cysteine to the conserved J-encoded phenylalanine. The earlier analysis of about 570 of the donors excluded any sequence lacking an unambiguous match to a single V gene segment. In an earlier analysis of more than 500 of the donors, a V segment was called functional when productive rearrangements were above 56.7%, and segregating when the standard deviation between donors exceeded 5%. A statistical classification framework was built to diagnose cytomegalovirus status from the catalog of TCR beta chain sequences. V and J gene assignment, in a later analysis, came from comparing TCR nucleotide sequences with IMGT/GENE-DB human TR gene sequences. In a later analysis, CDR3 sequences and most-parsimonious VDJ recombination scenarios were assigned using the TCRdist pipeline. In a later analysis, every TCR beta chain was defined by the combination of its CDR3 amino acid sequence and its V-gene family, and reads without a unique V-gene family were dropped. In a later analysis, around 650 highly shared, low-generation-probability nucleotide sequences were removed to address suspected cross-contamination and a sequencing artifact. In a later analysis, a clonal expansion index for each public chain was calculated from normalized within-repertoire ranks of inferred template counts. In a later analysis, generation probabilities were computed using a VDJ recombination model fitted to out-of-frame rearrangements, and the results were checked against IGoR. Hypergeometric tests were used in a later analysis to score TCR-TCR, TCR-HLA and TCR-CMV co-occurrence, with a repertoire-size bias correction applied to the TCR pairs. To estimate false discovery rates, a later analysis permuted the HLA or CMV assignments 20 times. In a later analysis, co-occurring TCRs were grouped with DBSCAN, and TCRdist sequence similarity was added when clustering was performed within HLA-allele-positive subsets. Repertoires with fewer than 30,000 or more than 120,000 public chains, plus five repertoires with anomalous nucleotide sharing, were excluded from co-occurrence clustering. TCRdb retrieved this table from immuneACCESS and kept in-frame rearrangements only. Not all clones are present; in checked studies, unresolved V genes account for under half, and no reason is known for the remainder. V and J calls and clone size are as listed in that table; D and trimming were resolved from the DNA. Within this sample are 110,000 to 150,000 clones, with about 72% of them counted one time only. The ten biggest clones cover roughly 4% of the sample.

This sample was taken from a study of cytomegalovirus exposure and HLA in healthy donors (TCRdb year 2017). Notes on the research overall: In an earlier analysis of several hundred of the donors, 276 Gb of sequence data and just under 120 million unique TCR beta sequences from 180 million or so T cells were reported. An early release covering 500 to 750 HLA-typed donors comprised about 300 gigabases of sequencing data and roughly 85 million unique TCR sequences. Of the roughly 400 genotyped donors, about 84% fell in the genetic ancestry cluster associated with self-reported Caucasian donors. The aim of the study was to test whether cataloging public T cell receptors could identify signatures of past pathogen exposure. Using immunosequencing, the study profiled T cell repertoires from about 610 subjects and related those repertoires to cytomegalovirus serostatus. Besides the first cohort of about 730 subjects, a separate validation cohort made up of around 120 different subjects was used. To predict cytomegalovirus infection status, the study brought together high-throughput TCR immunosequencing, statistical association of individual TCRs with disease status, and machine learning. A later analysis re-analyzed previously published TCR beta repertoires from 666 donors and added high-resolution HLA genotyping to study TCR occurrence patterns. In the later analysis, no new phenotypic data were used to find candidate immune exposures; instead, reliance was placed on TCR beta sequences and their occurrence across donors. In an earlier analysis of more than 550 of the donors, high-throughput TCR beta sequencing was used to judge whether each TCR beta V gene segment behaved as functional or pseudogenic. Donor age, sex, ethnicity and CMV serostatus were collected together with the repertoire data. Genome-wide SNP genotypes for about 65% of the 666 donors were used in a later genetic analysis, which treated that subset as a discovery cohort. All discovery cohort repertoires had been generated using a single sequencing platform. HLA typing covered class I and class II loci at four-digit resolution. Typing coverage differed by locus: A, B, C, DRB1 and DQB1 were typed in roughly 620-630 donors, DQA1 in around 500, DPA1 in roughly 590, and DPB1 in 400 to 490. A handful of DR-DQ haplotypes were treated as single units for association and clustering because of strong linkage in the cohort. Among around 400 genotyped donors of the cohort, an average of roughly 230,000 unique TCR beta nucleotide sequences was sequenced per donor, of which approximately 19% were non-productive.

The study at large found these results: A later genetic analysis associated a missense DCLRE1C variant with V-gene and J-gene trimming of TCR beta chains, and an independent cohort replicated the association. In vitro tests confirmed that three of the cytomegalovirus-associated TCR beta chains recognize cytomegalovirus antigens. The classifier was reported to diagnose cytomegalovirus status with high specificity and sensitivity in both the original cohort and the validation cohort. Compared with equally common non-associated chains, HLA-associated TCR beta chains in a later analysis were more clonally expanded and had lower generation probabilities. The study listed 150 to 200 TCR beta chains as associated with cytomegalovirus. A further reported finding was that TCR beta sequences accurately predicted the HLA-A and HLA-B alleles for most subjects in the first cohort. In an earlier analysis of under 600 of the donors, most TCR beta V segments were observed in productive rearrangements about 87% or about 30% of the time, broadly matching IMGT annotations. The presence/absence analyses assumed that sequencing depth was roughly uniform across donors, and that assumption may not be true. When HLA alleles, especially DR and DQ, strongly co-occurred, attributing TCR associations to individual alleles was difficult. At a false discovery rate of 0.05, a later analysis linked under 20,000 TCR beta sequences to specific HLA alleles. The only immune exposure information available for the cohort was CMV serostatus. Some IMGT-functional V segments, including TRBV6-2 and TRBV6-3, could not be distinguished by the 87-base-pair reads and were therefore excluded. The earlier analysis of approximately 590 of the donors excluded fewer than 20 rarely observed V segments, including chromosome 9 orphons, because counts were too low. A cluster of highly shared sequence variants was judged likely to represent a technical artifact of the sequencing pipeline. In this cohort, only TCR beta chains were sequenced, and detectable features were limited by the absence of alpha or paired-chain data. Correlated functional status among segregating V segments might be attributable to linkage disequilibrium, but an unknown experimental factor could not be ruled out. A later analysis reported that several top co-occurrence clusters appeared linked to parvovirus B19, influenza, CMV and Epstein-Barr virus. Across donors, most TCR sequences were observed very rarely, whereas some public TCRs were present in many individuals. A later analysis found that TCR association rates varied across HLA loci, with DRB1 alleles showing the most associated TCRs and HLA-C alleles the fewest. According to the authors, the approach could potentially be generalized to other disease states and immunological phenotypes. In a later genetic analysis, fewer N-insertions in productive TCRs were reported among donors in an Asian-associated ancestry cluster than the roughly 640-donor mean. In a later analysis, most CMV-associated TCR beta chains were found to appear HLA-restricted, with HLA associations seemingly driven largely by CMV exposure. Because some donors lacked HLA typing at each locus, the association tests relied only on the typed subset.

CDR1 LNHDA and CDR2 SQIVND are derived from the germline V gene (reference sequence). Taken from cysteine to phenylalanine, the CDR3 has 13 residues. Only the CDR3 DNA stays, 39 bases, in frame from base 1. Trimming costs V 7 bases and J 0 bases, and their ends lie 9 bases apart. In total, around 600 healthy bone marrow donors made up the cohort. All cohort members were sampled while nominally healthy, although unrecorded immune exposures were likely present. The donor tested CMV seronegative and was one of the 352 seronegative cohort members. Every donor gave a peripheral blood sample, and the peripheral blood mononuclear cells from that sample were used for TCR beta sequencing. The Qiagen DNeasy Blood Extraction Kit was used to extract genomic DNA from the blood cell samples.

The source is a man aged 55 to 69 in good health and CMV-seronegative. Sequencing was done on a sample of PBMCs. The rearrangement combines TRBV19 with TRBJ1-1; the D gene is possibly TRBD1, with 5 bases matching. Here the CDR3 is given as CASNGQMNTEAFF. Here is the DNA: TGTGCCAGTAATGGACAAATGAACACTGAAGCTTTCTTT.